The rows below give T cell receptor beta chains drawn from one sample of a study of OX40 agonist ivuxolimab in advanced cancers. Method: immunoSEQ multiplex PCR; TCRdb's copy keeps in-frame clones and lacks some. The sample consists of roughly 23,000 clones, 70% to 90% of them appearing once. The sample consisted of CD4+ or CD8+ T cells sorted from blood, taken in a trial of the OX40 agonist ivuxolimab. The source is an adult with an advanced solid tumor such as melanoma, head and neck, liver or kidney cancer. Both conserved end residues are part of each CDR3. Fields, in order: clone size, D gene, J gene, V gene, CDR3 DNA, CDR3 protein. D genes are given only for firm matches. Rows may omit the clone size; those that give it use once, few, many or a size class.

clone_size: once; d_call: -; j_call: TRBJ1-5; v_call: TRBV5-8; cdr3_nt: TGTGCCAGCAGCTGGCCGCGTAGCAATCAGCCCCAGCATTTT; cdr3_aa: CASSWPRSNQPQHF
clone_size: -; d_call: -; j_call: TRBJ2-1; v_call: TRBV7-3; cdr3_nt: TGTGCCAGCAGCTTAGAGGGGGCCTACAATGAGCAGTTCTTC; cdr3_aa: CASSLEGAYNEQFF
clone_size: once; d_call: -; j_call: TRBJ2-7; v_call: TRBV4-3; cdr3_nt: TGCGCCAGCAGCCAAGAGTACGGGGCCTCCTACGAGCAGTACTTC; cdr3_aa: CASSQEYGASYEQYF
clone_size: -; d_call: -; j_call: TRBJ2-7; v_call: TRBV9; cdr3_nt: TGTGCCAGCAGCGTAGATGAGGCCGAGCAGTACTTC; cdr3_aa: CASSVDEAEQYF
clone_size: -; d_call: TRBD1; j_call: TRBJ2-7; v_call: TRBV19; cdr3_nt: TGTGCCAGTAGTATACACCTATGGGGACAGCTTAACGGCTACGAGCAGTACTTC; cdr3_aa: CASSIHLWGQLNGYEQYF
clone_size: -; d_call: -; j_call: TRBJ1-1; v_call: TRBV9; cdr3_nt: TGTGCCAGCAGCGTCGAGCCGAACACTGAAGCTTTCTTT; cdr3_aa: CASSVEPNTEAFF
clone_size: -; d_call: TRBD1; j_call: TRBJ1-1; v_call: TRBV4-1; cdr3_nt: TGCGCCAGCAGCGAAAGGACAGGGGGCTTCACTGAAGCTTTCTTT; cdr3_aa: CASSERTGGFTEAFF
clone_size: few; d_call: -; j_call: TRBJ1-1; v_call: TRBV19; cdr3_nt: TGTGCCAGTAGTATAGTATTTGGGCAGGAGGTTTTCTTT; cdr3_aa: CASSIVFGQEVFF
clone_size: -; d_call: TRBD1; j_call: TRBJ2-4; v_call: TRBV9; cdr3_nt: TGTGCCAGCAGCCTTGGGACAGGGAGGGCCAAAAACATTCAGTACTTC; cdr3_aa: CASSLGTGRAKNIQYF
clone_size: -; d_call: -; j_call: TRBJ1-5; v_call: TRBV6-5; cdr3_nt: TGTGCCAGCAGTTATTCCGACAGGCAGCCCCAGCATTTT; cdr3_aa: CASSYSDRQPQHF
clone_size: medium-sized; d_call: -; j_call: TRBJ2-2; v_call: TRBV6-4; cdr3_nt: TGTGCCAGCAGCGCTGACACGAACACCGGGGAGCTGTTTTTT; cdr3_aa: CASSADTNTGELFF
clone_size: large; d_call: -; j_call: TRBJ2-1; v_call: TRBV7-9; cdr3_nt: TGTGCCAGCAGCTCTGCGCAGGGGGGCAATGAGCAGTTCTTC; cdr3_aa: CASSSAQGGNEQFF
clone_size: -; d_call: -; j_call: TRBJ1-2; v_call: TRBV5-1; cdr3_nt: TGCGCCAGCAGCTCCCCTGGGGAGCTCTATGGCTACACCTTC; cdr3_aa: CASSSPGELYGYTF
clone_size: -; d_call: -; j_call: TRBJ1-1; v_call: TRBV30; cdr3_nt: TGTGCCTGGAGGTACGGGTTAAGCACTGAAGCTTTCTTT; cdr3_aa: CAWRYGLSTEAFF
clone_size: -; d_call: -; j_call: TRBJ1-2; v_call: TRBV27; cdr3_nt: TGTGCCAGCAGCTGGGGTGGTGGCTATGGCTACACCTTC; cdr3_aa: CASSWGGGYGYTF
clone_size: -; d_call: -; j_call: TRBJ2-2; v_call: TRBV7-9; cdr3_nt: TGTGCCAGCAGCGCTGATAACACCGGGGAGCTGTTTTTT; cdr3_aa: CASSADNTGELFF
clone_size: -; d_call: -; j_call: TRBJ1-1; v_call: TRBV27; cdr3_nt: TGTGCCAGCAGTTTGGCCCCCCAGGGGAACACTGAAGCTTTCTTT; cdr3_aa: CASSLAPQGNTEAFF
clone_size: few; d_call: -; j_call: TRBJ2-1; v_call: TRBV15; cdr3_nt: TGTGCCACCAGCAGTGGGAATGGGGATCCTACCTACAATGAGCAGTTCTTC; cdr3_aa: CATSSGNGDPTYNEQFF
clone_size: -; d_call: -; j_call: TRBJ2-5; v_call: TRBV5-3; cdr3_nt: TGTGCCAAACCATTGAACAGGTTTGGCCAAGAGACCCAGTACTTC; cdr3_aa: CAKPLNRFGQETQYF
clone_size: -; d_call: -; j_call: TRBJ2-7; v_call: TRBV28; cdr3_nt: TGTGCCAGCAGTTTACTGGCGGACGAGAACAACGAGCAGTACTTC; cdr3_aa: CASSLLADENNEQYF
clone_size: -; d_call: -; j_call: TRBJ2-5; v_call: TRBV7-2; cdr3_nt: TGTGCCAGCAGCTTAGGACAGGGCGGGATGGAGACCCAGTACTTC; cdr3_aa: CASSLGQGGMETQYF
clone_size: -; d_call: TRBD2; j_call: TRBJ2-1; v_call: TRBV9; cdr3_nt: TGTGCCAGCAGCGTAGGAGCGGGAGGCTCCAACAATGAGCAGTTCTTC; cdr3_aa: CASSVGAGGSNNEQFF
clone_size: -; d_call: TRBD2; j_call: TRBJ2-1; v_call: TRBV4-2; cdr3_nt: TGTGCCAGCAGCACTACGACTAGCGGGAGTGATGAGCAGTTCTTC; cdr3_aa: CASSTTTSGSDEQFF
clone_size: -; d_call: TRBD2; j_call: TRBJ2-7; v_call: TRBV2; cdr3_nt: TGTGCCAGCAAGCATTGGGCTAGCGGAAGGAGTGGATCCTACGAGCAGTACTTC; cdr3_aa: CASKHWASGRSGSYEQYF
clone_size: -; d_call: -; j_call: TRBJ2-1; v_call: TRBV5-4; cdr3_nt: TGTGCCAGCAGCTTCCTAAATGAGCAGTTCTTC; cdr3_aa: CASSFLNEQFF
clone_size: -; d_call: TRBD2; j_call: TRBJ2-2; v_call: TRBV10-2; cdr3_nt: TGCGCCAGCAGTGACCTCGGGGGGGCGAACACCGGGGAGCTGTTTTTT; cdr3_aa: CASSDLGGANTGELFF
clone_size: few; d_call: -; j_call: TRBJ1-1; v_call: TRBV7-9; cdr3_nt: TGTGCCAGCAGCTTAGGTTTTGGCGGGGACGGAAACACTGAAGCTTTCTTT; cdr3_aa: CASSLGFGGDGNTEAFF
clone_size: -; d_call: -; j_call: TRBJ1-2; v_call: TRBV19; cdr3_nt: TGTGCCAGTAGTATAAGTGTGGGACGGAAGGGGGATGGCTACACCTTC; cdr3_aa: CASSISVGRKGDGYTF
clone_size: -; d_call: -; j_call: TRBJ2-1; v_call: TRBV7-8; cdr3_nt: TGTGCCAGCAGCTTAGCGCCAAGCAGACACAATGAGCAGTTCTTC; cdr3_aa: CASSLAPSRHNEQFF
clone_size: -; d_call: -; j_call: TRBJ2-7; v_call: TRBV5-1; cdr3_nt: TGCGCCAGCAGCTTGTTCGGTCGAGGGGTCTCCAAGGGGTACGAGCAGTACTTC; cdr3_aa: CASSLFGRGVSKGYEQYF
clone_size: -; d_call: TRBD2; j_call: TRBJ2-1; v_call: TRBV9; cdr3_nt: TGTGCCAGCAGCGTAGGTGGCCTCCTAGTCGGGAGGGGAGACAATGAGCAGTTCTTC; cdr3_aa: CASSVGGLLVGRGDNEQFF
clone_size: -; d_call: -; j_call: TRBJ1-2; v_call: TRBV27; cdr3_nt: TGTGCCAGCAGTTCAAACAGGCGAGACTATGGCTACACCTTC; cdr3_aa: CASSSNRRDYGYTF
clone_size: once; d_call: -; j_call: TRBJ2-1; v_call: TRBV27; cdr3_nt: TGTGCCAGCACCAAACTAGCTCCAAGCTCCTACAATGAGCAGTTCTTC; cdr3_aa: CASTKLAPSSYNEQFF
clone_size: -; d_call: -; j_call: TRBJ2-1; v_call: TRBV7-9; cdr3_nt: TGTGCCAGCATGGGACGGTGGGACAATGAGCAGTTCTTC; cdr3_aa: CASMGRWDNEQFF
clone_size: -; d_call: TRBD1; j_call: TRBJ2-2; v_call: TRBV11-3; cdr3_nt: TGTGCCAGCAGCTACAGGGGGCGTACCGGGGAGCTGTTTTTT; cdr3_aa: CASSYRGRTGELFF
clone_size: -; d_call: -; j_call: TRBJ1-5; v_call: TRBV6-6; cdr3_nt: TGTGCCAGTCACCGGGACAACAATCAGCCCCAGCATTTT; cdr3_aa: CASHRDNNQPQHF
clone_size: -; d_call: TRBD2; j_call: TRBJ2-3; v_call: TRBV2; cdr3_nt: TGTGCCAGCAGTCCCCGAGGGTACGGGGGAGGGCCCTCTGATACGCAGTATTTT; cdr3_aa: CASSPRGYGGGPSDTQYF
clone_size: -; d_call: TRBD2; j_call: TRBJ2-2; v_call: TRBV28; cdr3_nt: TGTGCCAGCAGTCATCCCTCCGGGGGAGGGTTCCGGGAGCTGTTTTTT; cdr3_aa: CASSHPSGGGFRELFF
clone_size: -; d_call: -; j_call: TRBJ2-7; v_call: TRBV7-2; cdr3_nt: TGTGCCAGCAGCTTATCGCAGGGAGGCTACGAGCAGTACTTC; cdr3_aa: CASSLSQGGYEQYF
clone_size: -; d_call: TRBD1; j_call: TRBJ2-7; v_call: TRBV13; cdr3_nt: TGTGCCAGCAGCCCGGACAGGTGGTCCTACGAGCAGTACTTC; cdr3_aa: CASSPDRWSYEQYF
clone_size: -; d_call: TRBD1; j_call: TRBJ1-2; v_call: TRBV19; cdr3_nt: TGTGCCAGTAGTACCTCAGGGGGGTCCCAATATGGCTACACCTTC; cdr3_aa: CASSTSGGSQYGYTF
clone_size: -; d_call: -; j_call: TRBJ2-2; v_call: TRBV27; cdr3_nt: TGTGCCAGCAGAGTTGGACTTAACACCGGGGAGCTGTTTTTT; cdr3_aa: CASRVGLNTGELFF
clone_size: -; d_call: -; j_call: TRBJ1-1; v_call: TRBV19; cdr3_nt: TGTGCCAGTAGCACTAACGGGAACACTGAAGCTTTCTTT; cdr3_aa: CASSTNGNTEAFF
clone_size: -; d_call: -; j_call: TRBJ1-1; v_call: TRBV2; cdr3_nt: TGTGCCAGTACCAGGGGTTCTGAAGCTTTCTTT; cdr3_aa: CASTRGSEAFF
clone_size: -; d_call: TRBD1; j_call: TRBJ1-1; v_call: TRBV27; cdr3_nt: TGTGCCAGCACGACCGGGACAGGGGACACTGAAGCTTTCTTT; cdr3_aa: CASTTGTGDTEAFF
clone_size: -; d_call: -; j_call: TRBJ2-7; v_call: TRBV5-4; cdr3_nt: TGTGCCAGCAGCTCTGCCTACCTCGAGCACGAGCAGTACTTC; cdr3_aa: CASSSAYLEHEQYF
clone_size: -; d_call: -; j_call: TRBJ2-7; v_call: TRBV6-5; cdr3_nt: TGTGCCAGCAGTTACGGGACAGCGGGGACCTACGAGCAGTACTTC; cdr3_aa: CASSYGTAGTYEQYF
clone_size: -; d_call: -; j_call: TRBJ1-1; v_call: TRBV6-5; cdr3_nt: TGTGCCAGCAGTTACGGTATCCCGAACACTGAAGCTTTCTTT; cdr3_aa: CASSYGIPNTEAFF
clone_size: -; d_call: -; j_call: TRBJ1-5; v_call: TRBV7-8; cdr3_nt: TGTGCCAGCAGCTTATTAACCGGTCTGGGCAATCAGCCCCAGCATTTT; cdr3_aa: CASSLLTGLGNQPQHF
clone_size: -; d_call: -; j_call: TRBJ1-4; v_call: TRBV7-9; cdr3_nt: TGTGCCAGCAGCTTATCTGGTGAAAAACTGTTTTTT; cdr3_aa: CASSLSGEKLFF